One and the same sample provided the 9 T cell receptor beta chains below, sequenced in a study of T-cell memory formation after mild COVID-19. TCRdb reprocessed the 5' RACE reads via MiXCR and lists one record per CDR3 protein. The data show 300,000 to 350,000 distinct CDR3 sequences, with 14% seen just once and 21% held by the top ten. The sequenced sample consisted of PBMCs or a T cell subset sorted from them (not recorded which). Receptors were obtained from a man aged 18-30 years who had mild COVID-19 (a few samples of this study predate the infection). Cell type and time point are not known.

The rearrangement links TRBV27 to TRBJ2-1, with a possible D match to TRBD2 (6 bases). Trimming left V 5 bases short and J 10 bases short, with 9 bases between. CDR3 length: 11 residues. Germline V gene lookup returns CDR1 MNHEY and CDR2 SMNVEV (reference sequence). The chain's CDR3 is CASSRGREQFF. The CDR3, as DNA: TGTGCCAGCAGTCGGGGGAGAGAGCAGTTCTTC.

In DNA, the CDR3 is TGTGCCAGCAGCTCTGGCCGGGGGGGGAAGACCCAGTACTTC. Protein product: CASSSGRGGKTQYF. The J gene is TRBJ2-5, the V gene TRBV7-9; 8 bases match TRBD2. From germline, CDR1 is SEHNR and CDR2 FQNEAQ (reference sequence). The J segment lost 6 bases and the V segment lost 4 bases, leaving 7 bases of the junction unmatched. The CDR3 loop spans 14 amino acids. The variable domain in full, completed from reference TRBV7-9 and TRBJ2-5, reads DTGVSQNPRHKITKRGQNVTFRCDPISEHNRLYWYRQTLGQGPEFLTYFQNEAQLEKSRLLSDRFSAERPKGSFSTLEIQRTEQGDSAMYLCASSSGRGGKTQYFGPGTRLLVL.

This clonotype was found a few times. The chain joins TRBV6-5 to TRBJ1-1, with D perhaps matching TRBD1 (5 bases). CDR1 and CDR2 (germline): MNHEY, SVGAGI. Trimming stripped 5 bases from V and 3 bases from J, with 13 bases between. CDR3 length: 14 amino acids. The CDR3 loop is CASSEGVSHTEAFF. DNA of the CDR3: TGTGCCAGCAGTGAAGGGGTCTCGCACACTGAAGCTTTCTTT.

This chain joins TRBV11-1 and TRBJ2-3, with D possibly being TRBD2 (5 bases). Trimming stripped 5 bases from V and 4 bases from J, with 16 bases between. Germline V gene sequence: CDR1 SGHAT, CDR2 FQDESV (reference sequence). CDR3 length equals 15 residues. For the CDR3, the DNA is TGTGCCAGCAGCCCCACCCTGAGGGAAGCAGATACGCAGTATTTT. Translating it yields CASSPTLREADTQYF.

This clonotype was detected many times. The CDR3 bases are TGTGCCAGCAGCTTAATAGTCGGGGAGCAGTTCTTC. Amino acid sequence: CASSLIVGEQFF. The chain combines TRBV7-2 with TRBJ2-1; D ambiguous. CDR1 is SGHTA, CDR2 FQGNSA, per germline. The CDR3 has 12 amino acids. V was trimmed by 2 bases and J by 10 bases, leaving 9 bases between them.

The rearrangement joins TRBV6-2 or TRBV6-3 to TRBJ2-2; D is possibly TRBD2 (5 bases). Germline V gene lookup returns CDR1 MNHEY and CDR2 SVGEGT. V was shortened by 6 bases and J by 4 bases, with 15 bases between the two germline ends. The CDR3 consists of 15 residues. CDR3 residues: CASSLALASTGELFF. The CDR3 region has the DNA TGTGCCAGCAGCCTAGCTCTCGCTTCCACCGGGGAGCTGTTTTTT.

The chain combines TRBV6-5 with TRBJ1-5; D uncertain. Trimming stripped 4 bases from V and 0 bases from J, with 7 bases between. Germline values: CDR1 MNHEY, CDR2 SVGAGI. The CDR3 contains 14 residues. The CDR3 loop is CASSLTVSNQPQHF. CDR3 sequence (DNA): TGTGCCAGCAGTTTAACGGTTAGCAATCAGCCCCAGCATTTT.

The J gene is TRBJ2-7, the V gene TRBV29-1; D possibly uses TRBD1 or TRBD2 (5 bases each). The V gene lost 6 bases and the J gene lost 7 bases, with 25 bases spanning the gap. There are 15 residues in the CDR3. CDR1 and CDR2 from the germline V gene are SQVTM and ANQGSEA. The CDR3 is CSVAGDRDLPYEQYF. The CDR3 DNA is TGCAGCGTCGCCGGGGATCGGGACCTTCCTTATGAGCAGTACTTC.

This clonotype was seen a single time. This CDR3 reads CASTPSGADTQYF. In DNA form, the CDR3 reads TGTGCCAGCACCCCGAGCGGTGCAGATACGCAGTATTTT. V gene TRBV12-3 or TRBV12-4 combines with J gene TRBJ2-3; D might be TRBD2 (5 bases). The V gene lost 7 bases and the J gene lost 4 bases, with 12 bases spanning the gap. The CDR3 length is 13 residues.